These 8 T cell receptor beta chains were sequenced from one sample in a study of T-cell reconstitution after alpha-beta-depleted transplantation in children. Preparation of the TCRbeta library used unique molecular identifiers. MiXCR was run by TCRdb on the PCR reads, yielding one entry per CDR3 protein. The sample has 600,000 or so distinct CDR3 sequences; around 23% are singletons. The sample consisted of PBMCs, mostly from graft donor cells, taken 360 days after TCRalphabeta/CD19-depleted stem cell transplant. The receptors stem from a boy less than two years old who had a stem cell transplant for acute myeloid leukemia, so the T cells may come from the graft donor.

The rearrangement joins TRBV5-5 to TRBJ2-5, with 7 bases that match TRBD1. Germline lookup yields CDR1 SGHKS and CDR2 YYEKEE (reference sequence). The length of the CDR3 is 14 residues. V lost 3 bases and J lost 4; bases outside the gene matches: 6. The CDR3 nucleotides are TGTGCCAGCAGCTCCCCGACAGGGTTAGAGACCCAGTACTTC. Its protein is CASSSPTGLETQYF.

The gene calls are TRBV7-6 and TRBJ2-1, with D tentatively TRBD1 or TRBD2 (6 bases each). The CDR3 extends over 15 amino acids. V dropped 5 bases and J dropped 12 bases, with 23 bases sitting between them. CDR1 SGHVS and CDR2 FNYEAQ come from the germline V gene. For the CDR3, the DNA is TGTGCCAGCAGCGACTCTGTTCGGGGGCCTAAAGGGCAGTTCTTC. Its translation: CASSDSVRGPKGQFF.

This clonotype was picked up many times. The chain uses TRBV29-1 and TRBJ2-3; D possibly corresponds to TRBD1 (6 bases). The CDR3 is made up of 13 amino acids. CDR1 and CDR2 (germline): SQVTM, ANQGSEA. Deletions cut 5 bases from V and 3 bases from J, with 12 bases between. The CDR3 nucleotides read TGCAGCGTTAACAGGGTCGGAACAGATACGCAGTATTTT. Its translation: CSVNRVGTDTQYF.

This clonotype was detected ten times or more. The rearrangement links TRBV20-1 to TRBJ2-1; TRBD1 aligns across 10 bases. With V trimmed by 4 bases and J by 4 bases, 16 bases remained unmatched. The CDR3 loop spans 18 amino acids. The germline V gene has CDR1 DFQATT and CDR2 SNEGSKA (reference sequence). The CDR3 is CSATSRQGAGVRYNEQFF. The CDR3, as DNA: TGCAGTGCTACCTCTCGACAGGGGGCGGGAGTAAGGTACAATGAGCAGTTCTTC.

The rearrangement uses TRBV20-1 and TRBJ2-7; 10 bases match TRBD2. V trimming: 5 bases; J trimming: 0 bases; junction bases outside the gene matches: 10. This CDR3 region has 16 residues. The germline gives CDR1 DFQATT, CDR2 SNEGSKA (reference sequence). The CDR3 reads CSAVNPGLASSYEQYV. The CDR3 DNA reads as TGCAGTGCTGTCAATCCGGGACTAGCGAGCTCCTACGAGCAGTACGTC.

This clonotype was seen more than once but under ten times. This chain joins TRBV7-9 and TRBJ2-7, with a possible D match to TRBD2 (6 bases). V gave up 1 base and J gave up 3 bases, with 10 bases separating them. The length of the CDR3 is 14 residues. The germline CDR1 and CDR2 sequences are SEHNR and FQNEAQ (reference sequence). The CDR3 DNA reads TGTGCCAGCAGCTTAGTGGGACTGAACTACGAGCAGTACTTC. Translated, it gives CASSLVGLNYEQYF.

The chain uses TRBV4-2 and TRBJ1-1; D call uncertain. The germline V gene encodes CDR1 LGHNA and CDR2 YNFKEQ. Trimming cost V 4 bases and J 1 base, with 7 bases left between them. The CDR3 totals 13 residues. The CDR3 bases are TGTGCCAGCAGCCCGAACCCGAACACTGAAGCTTTCTTT. This codes for CASSPNPNTEAFF.

This chain links TRBV20-1 with TRBJ2-2, with 7 bases lining up with TRBD2. Trimming at V came to 0 bases and at J to 4 bases, leaving 8 bases not matched to a gene. This CDR3 spans 16 amino acids. From germline, CDR1 is DFQATT and CDR2 SNEGSKA (reference sequence). The DNA of the CDR3 is TGCAGTGCTAGAGATCTGGGGGGGGTCTCCACCGGGGAGCTGTTTTTT. This gives the protein CSARDLGGVSTGELFF.